This entry features one T cell receptor beta chain sequence. Its antigen is not known. The time point here: week 35, safety follow-up. The vaccine gave 300 ug of a 20-mer mutant IDH1 peptide subcutaneously per dose. Across weeks 1, 3, 5, 7, 11, 15, 19 and 23, patients received a vaccination each time, eight in all. Each donor presented with a new WHO grade 3 or 4 astrocytoma that tested IDH1-mutant and showed ATRX loss. The entry originates in a study of a mutant IDH1 vaccine in newly diagnosed glioma. Study in general: The study started vaccination 4-6 weeks after radiotherapy alone, or with temozolomide cycles.

Profiled with immunoSEQ multiplex PCR; TCRdb holds only in-frame clones, not every one. The table lists some 33,000 clones, roughly 78% of them singletons. This CDR3 has 15 amino acids. The germline V gene encodes CDR1 LGHNA and CDR2 YNFKEQ. Trimming took off 0 bases at V and 1 base at J, with 10 bases between the two ends. This sample comprised PBMCs, obtained from a glioma patient whose treatment included an IDH1 peptide vaccine. This TCR derives from a woman aged 40 to 49 with glioma. The chain couples TRBV4-2 to TRBJ2-7, with D maybe TRBD1 (6 bases). The CDR3 region is CASSQDSGESYEQYF. DNA of the CDR3: TGTGCCAGCAGCCAAGATTCAGGGGAATCCTACGAGCAGTACTTC.